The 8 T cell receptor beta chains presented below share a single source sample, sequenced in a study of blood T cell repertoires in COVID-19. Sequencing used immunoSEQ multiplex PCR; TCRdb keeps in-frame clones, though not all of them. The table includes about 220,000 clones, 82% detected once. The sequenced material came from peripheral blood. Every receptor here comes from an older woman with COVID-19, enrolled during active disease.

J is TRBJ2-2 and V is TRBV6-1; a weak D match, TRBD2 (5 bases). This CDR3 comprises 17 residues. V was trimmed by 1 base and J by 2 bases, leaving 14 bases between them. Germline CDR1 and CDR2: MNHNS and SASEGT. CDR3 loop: CASSEGLALFNTGELFF. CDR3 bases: TGTGCCAGCAGTGAAGGGCTAGCCCTGTTCAACACCGGGGAGCTGTTTTTT.

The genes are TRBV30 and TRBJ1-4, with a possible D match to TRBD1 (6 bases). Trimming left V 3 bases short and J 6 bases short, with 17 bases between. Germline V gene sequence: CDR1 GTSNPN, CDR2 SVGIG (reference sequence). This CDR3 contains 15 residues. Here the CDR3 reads CAWRPPGAGDEKLFF. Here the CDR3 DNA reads TGTGCCTGGAGACCCCCAGGGGCAGGAGATGAAAAACTGTTTTTT.

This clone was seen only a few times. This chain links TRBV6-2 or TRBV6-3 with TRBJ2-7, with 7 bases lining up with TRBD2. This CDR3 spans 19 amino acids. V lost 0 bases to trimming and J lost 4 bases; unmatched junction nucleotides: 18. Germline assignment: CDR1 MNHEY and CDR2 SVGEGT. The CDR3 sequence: CASSYSPRGSEGGRYEQYF. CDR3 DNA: TGTGCCAGCAGTTACTCCCCGAGGGGTTCCGAGGGAGGGAGGTACGAGCAGTACTTC.

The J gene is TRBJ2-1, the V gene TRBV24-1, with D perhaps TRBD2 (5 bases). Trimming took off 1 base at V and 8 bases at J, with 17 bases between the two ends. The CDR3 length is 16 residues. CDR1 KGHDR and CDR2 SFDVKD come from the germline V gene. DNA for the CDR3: TGTGCCACCAGTGATTTACCCCGGGCCGGAGGCTATGAGCAGTTCTTC. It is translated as CATSDLPRAGGYEQFF.

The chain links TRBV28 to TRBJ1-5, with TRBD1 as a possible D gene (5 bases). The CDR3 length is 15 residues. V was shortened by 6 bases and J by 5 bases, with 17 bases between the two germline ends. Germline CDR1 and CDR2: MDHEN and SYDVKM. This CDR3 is CASSDWTRVDQPQHF. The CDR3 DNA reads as TGTGCCAGCAGCGATTGGACACGAGTGGATCAGCCCCAGCATTTT.

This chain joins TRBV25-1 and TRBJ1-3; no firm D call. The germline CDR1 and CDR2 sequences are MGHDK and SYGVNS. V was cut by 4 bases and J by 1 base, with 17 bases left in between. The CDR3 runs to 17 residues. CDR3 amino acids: CASSGYGGRKSGNTIYF. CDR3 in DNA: TGTGCCAGCAGTGGGTATGGTGGCAGGAAATCTGGAAACACCATATATTTT.

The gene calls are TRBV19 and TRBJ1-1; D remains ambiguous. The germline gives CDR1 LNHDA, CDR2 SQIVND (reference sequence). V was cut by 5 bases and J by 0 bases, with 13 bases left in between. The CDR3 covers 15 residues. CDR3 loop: CASSQRAWLNTEAFF. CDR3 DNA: TGTGCCAGTAGTCAGAGGGCCTGGTTGAACACTGAAGCTTTCTTT.

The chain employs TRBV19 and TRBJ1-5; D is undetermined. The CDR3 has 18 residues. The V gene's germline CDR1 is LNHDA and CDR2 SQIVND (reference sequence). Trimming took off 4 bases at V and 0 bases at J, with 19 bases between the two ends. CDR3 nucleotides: TGTGCCAGTAGTAGTGCATTCACTGCGGAAAATAGCAATCAGCCCCAGCATTTT. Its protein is CASSSAFTAENSNQPQHF.